Listed here is a single TCR beta chain. Its specificity is not known. This specimen belongs to a study of PD-1 blockade in classical Hodgkin lymphoma. Study-level results: Significantly greater TCR diversity emerged by C4D1 in CD4+ cells but not CD8+ cells. Any patient who commenced nivolumab under 1 year after ASCT was excluded. The baseline diversity of complete responders showed similarity to that of newly diagnosed patients.

In every patient, relapse followed autologous stem cell transplantation, while exposure to brentuximab vedotin differed. Relapsed/refractory classical Hodgkin lymphoma patients had complete, partial or progressive responses. The assay was immunoSEQ multiplex PCR, and TCRdb's table has in-frame clones only and misses some. The table includes about 15,000 clones, roughly 83% detected once. This CDR3 spans 14 amino acids. Germline CDR1 reads SGHDN; CDR2 reads FVKESK. Trimming cost V 4 bases and J 7 bases, with 16 bases left between them. The rearrangement joins TRBV14 to TRBJ2-5; no definite D call. The material was peripheral blood mononuclear cells (PBMCs), obtained before the second cycle of nivolumab. The clonotype originates from a human donor with classical Hodgkin lymphoma. CDR3 region: CASSPLPHLGTQYF. The CDR3 DNA reads as TGTGCCAGCAGCCCATTACCCCATTTGGGGACCCAGTACTTC.